One sample yielded the 22 T cell receptor beta chains listed below, sequenced in a study of CD4 T cells in relation to SARS-CoV-2 and coronaviruses. For these receptors, no antigen is known. Method: immunoSEQ multiplex PCR; TCRdb's copy keeps in-frame clones and lacks some. Here the sample spans fewer than 20,000 clones, over 60% being singletons. The unexposed donors gave CD4+ T cells in about 2010-2019, prior to COVID-19. After roughly 9 days of culture, CD4+ T cells were isolated. The sample comprised CD4+ T cells from PBMCs, cultured in vitro. The receptor source for this set is a human donor in good health.

This chain connects TRBV24-1 to TRBJ2-1, with D perhaps matching TRBD1 (6 bases). Germline lookup yields CDR1 KGHDR and CDR2 SFDVKD. The V end was cut by 5 bases, the J end by 4 bases, with 11 bases between. The CDR3 is 14 amino acids. The CDR3 DNA reads as TGTGCCACCAGTGGTGCTACAGGGTACAATGAGCAGTTCTTC. Translated, it gives CATSGATGYNEQFF.

CDR3 nucleotide sequence: TGCGCCAGCAGCTTGACAGGGTTGGACTATGGCTACACCTTC. Protein sequence: CASSLTGLDYGYTF. The chain links TRBV5-1 to TRBJ1-2; perhaps TRBD1 as D (6 bases). CDR3 length: 14 residues. CDR1 and CDR2 (germline): SGHRS, YFSETQ. The V end lost 1 base, the J end lost 3 bases, and 10 bases lay between the germline ends. Filled out from reference TRBV5-1 and TRBJ1-2, the complete variable domain reads KAGVTQTPRYLIKTRGQQVTLSCSPISGHRSVSWYQQTPGQGLQFLFEYFSETQRNKGNFPGRFSGRQFSNSRSEMNVSTLELGDSALYLCASSLTGLDYGYTFGSGTRLTVV.

The chain joins TRBV5-1 to TRBJ2-7; D possibly corresponds to TRBD2 (6 bases). The CDR3 sequence is 16 residues long. Germline V gene lookup returns CDR1 SGHRS and CDR2 YFSETQ. Trimming cost V 4 bases and J 8 bases, with 25 bases left between them. The DNA of the CDR3 is TGCGCCAGCAGCCTCGGGGCTAGCGAAAATCTCTCAAAGCAGTACTTC. Translating it yields CASSLGASENLSKQYF.

This chain uses TRBV12-3 or TRBV12-4 with TRBJ1-2; D gene uncertain. V lost 5 bases, J lost 0 bases, and 4 bases lay in between. The length of the CDR3 is 12 residues. CDR3 sequence (DNA): TGTGCCAGCAGTCTGACTAACTATGGCTACACCTTC. This translates into CASSLTNYGYTF.

The chain joins TRBV10-3 to TRBJ2-3, with 10 bases fitting TRBD2. After removal of 11 bases from V and 4 bases from J, the junction contained 18 bases not matched to a gene. The CDR3 covers 17 residues. Germline V gene data show CDR1 as ENHRY and CDR2 as SYGVKD. CDR3 in DNA: TGTGCCTCTACTCGAGGGGCTAGCGGGAGTCCGGCAGATACGCAGTATTTT. Protein product: CASTRGASGSPADTQYF.

V gene TRBV19 combines with J gene TRBJ2-1; 9 positions match TRBD2. Germline trimming cut 5 bases from V and 9 bases from J; bases unmatched to any gene: 5. CDR3 length equals 13 residues. Germline V CDR1 and CDR2: LNHDA, SQIVND (reference sequence). CDR3 protein: CASSSGLASEQFF. The CDR3 bases are TGTGCCAGTAGTTCCGGACTAGCGAGTGAGCAGTTCTTC.

V gene TRBV28 combines with J gene TRBJ1-4; 9 nucleotides agree with TRBD1. Germline lookup yields CDR1 MDHEN and CDR2 SYDVKM. Germline trimming cut 1 base from V and 7 bases from J; bases unmatched to any gene: 7. The CDR3 covers 16 residues. For the CDR3, the DNA is TGTGCCAGCAGTTTATCCCATCCGGGACAGGGTGAAAAACTGTTTTTT. As protein: CASSLSHPGQGEKLFF.

This chain links TRBV5-1 with TRBJ1-5; the D is unclear. Deletions cut 4 bases from V and 7 bases from J, with 21 bases between. CDR1 is SGHRS, CDR2 YFSETQ, per germline. This CDR3 is built from 16 residues. CDR3 nucleotide sequence: TGCGCCAGCAGCCCCGGTACAACTATTGGTCCGCAGCCCCAGCATTTT. This translates into CASSPGTTIGPQPQHF.

This clone was seen a few times. This sequence joins TRBV6-2 or TRBV6-3 and TRBJ2-1; D ambiguous. CDR3 length equals 13 residues. V was clipped by 5 bases and J by 0 bases, with 5 bases between them. In germline, CDR1 is MNHEY, CDR2 SVGEGT. This CDR3 is CASSQTSYNEQFF. CDR3 coding DNA: TGTGCCAGCAGTCAGACCTCCTACAATGAGCAGTTCTTC.

This clone was seen a handful of times. The chain links TRBV12-3 or TRBV12-4 to TRBJ1-1; D gene unclear. CDR3 length equals 13 residues. V was clipped by 5 bases and J by 0 bases, with 7 bases between them. The chain's CDR3 is CASSAALNTEAFF. DNA for the CDR3: TGTGCCAGCAGTGCCGCCCTGAACACTGAAGCTTTCTTT.

The rearrangement joins TRBV28 to TRBJ2-7, with 15 nucleotides matching TRBD2. Germline V CDR1 and CDR2: MDHEN, SYDVKM. With 2 bases clipped from V and 3 bases from J, the junction kept 5 bases outside the gene matches. This CDR3 comprises 17 residues. The CDR3 DNA sequence: TGTGCCAGCAGTTTACTGGGACTAGCGGGAGGAAGCTACGAGCAGTACTTC. Amino acid sequence: CASSLLGLAGGSYEQYF.

This clone appeared once. The chain has TRBV10-3 and TRBJ2-7; 8 bases map to TRBD1. The CDR3 runs to 14 residues. Losses at the gene ends were 10 bases for V and 4 bases for J; bases not matched to a gene: 12. The germline CDR1 and CDR2 sequences are ENHRY and SYGVKD. The CDR3 reads CATQQGRTGYEQYF. The CDR3 DNA follows: TGTGCCACGCAACAGGGGAGGACAGGGTACGAGCAGTACTTC.

The count of this clone is one. This chain joins TRBV6-1 and TRBJ2-1; 11 bases fit TRBD1. Germline CDR1 is MNHNS and CDR2 is SASEGT. The CDR3 consists of 16 residues. V lost 3 bases, J lost 3 bases, and 4 bases stayed unmatched. CDR3 nucleotides: TGTGCCAGCAGTGAGGGCGGGACAGGGGGCTACAATGAGCAGTTCTTC. It is translated as CASSEGGTGGYNEQFF.

CDR3 sequence reads: CASSSNGGTETQYF. The DNA of the CDR3 is TGTGCCAGCAGCTCCAATGGCGGGACAGAGACCCAGTACTTC. This sequence joins TRBV7-2 and TRBJ2-5; weak D call: TRBD2 (6 bases). Trimming pared 4 bases from V and 4 bases from J, leaving 13 bases between. CDR3 length: 14 amino acids. Germline assignment: CDR1 SGHTA and CDR2 FQGNSA. Full variable domain (outside the CDR3, taken from reference TRBV7-2 and TRBJ2-5): GAGVSQSPSNKVTEKGKDVELRCDPISGHTALYWYRQSLGQGLEFLIYFQGNSAPDKSGLPSDRFSAERTGGSVSTLTIQRTQQEDSAVYLCASSSNGGTETQYFGPGTRLLVL.

The chain uses TRBV27 and TRBJ1-1, with 9 bases lining up with TRBD1. The CDR3 loop spans 14 amino acids. Germline V gene sequence: CDR1 MNHEY, CDR2 SMNVEV (reference sequence). The V gene end was trimmed by 5 bases and the J gene end by 4 bases; junction bases not matched to a gene: 5. CDR3 DNA sequence: TGTGCCAGCAGTGTTGACAGGGGGGCCACTGAAGCTTTCTTT. This sequence encodes CASSVDRGATEAFF.

V gene TRBV7-8 combines with J gene TRBJ2-7, with TRBD2 matching 7 bases. The CDR3 has 16 amino acids. The ends lost 2 bases at V and 2 bases at J; junction bases unmatched: 9. Germline V lookup: CDR1 SGHVS, CDR2 FQNEAQ. The CDR3 bases are TGTGCCAGCAGCTTAACTTCGGGAGGTCGTCCCTACGAGCAGTACTTC. Encoded protein: CASSLTSGGRPYEQYF. The whole variable domain, remainder taken from reference TRBV7-8 and TRBJ2-7, is GAGVSQSPRYKVAKRGQDVALRCDPISGHVSLFWYQQALGQGPEFLTYFQNEAQLDKSGLPSDRFFAERPEGSVSTLKIQRTQQEDSAVYLCASSLTSGGRPYEQYFGPGTRLTVT.

There are a few counts of this clone. V gene TRBV3-1 (or the pseudogene TRBV3-2) combines with J gene TRBJ1-3; 7 nucleotides match TRBD1. The CDR3 is 16 residues long. J lost 3 bases, V lost 4 bases, and 9 bases had no gene match. Germline V CDR1 and CDR2: LGHDT, YNNKEL (reference sequence). CDR3 sequence: CASSRHGQDLGNTIYF. The DNA of the CDR3 is TGTGCCAGCAGCCGACATGGACAGGACCTTGGAAACACCATATATTTT.

The V gene is TRBV4-2, the J gene TRBJ1-2, with 7 nucleotides matching TRBD1. The V gene's germline CDR1 is LGHNA and CDR2 YNFKEQ. The CDR3 sequence is 13 residues long. J was trimmed by 2 bases and V by 5 bases; bases with no gene match: 2. The CDR3 region is CASSVDRNYGYTF. The CDR3 nucleotides are TGTGCCAGCAGCGTGGACAGGAACTATGGCTACACCTTC.

CDR3 residues: CASSSLPGLAGVNEQFF. As DNA, the CDR3 is TGTGCCAGCAGCTCGCTACCGGGACTAGCGGGAGTCAATGAGCAGTTCTTC. This chain joins TRBV7-3 and TRBJ2-1, with 14 positions matching TRBD2. From germline, CDR1 is SGHTA and CDR2 FQGTGA. The junction had 8 bases not matched to a gene; V was cut back by 4 bases and J by 6 bases. This CDR3 comprises 17 residues. The full variable domain, in which reference TRBV7-3 and TRBJ2-1 provide the parts outside the CDR3, is GAGVSQTPSNKVTEKGKYVELRCDPISGHTALYWYRQSLGQGPEFLIYFQGTGAADDSGLPNDRFFAVRPEGSVSTLKIQRTERGDSAVYLCASSSLPGLAGVNEQFFGPGTRLTVL.

This sequence joins TRBV19 and TRBJ2-5; 13 nucleotides align to TRBD2. Looked up from germline, CDR1 is LNHDA and CDR2 is SQIVND (reference sequence). Trimming took 3 bases from V and 2 from J; bases not matched to a gene: 9. This CDR3 region has 18 residues. This CDR3 reads CASSILGLAGSSQETQYF. The CDR3 nucleotides read TGTGCCAGTAGTATCCTGGGACTAGCGGGATCTTCACAAGAGACCCAGTACTTC.

The rearrangement links TRBV12-3 or TRBV12-4 to TRBJ2-2; maybe TRBD1 (6 bases). The CDR3 is made up of 12 amino acids. Between the trimmed V and J ends, which lost 7 bases and 6 bases, there was a span of 9 bases. CDR3 sequence: CASNTGPGELFF. The CDR3 coding sequence is TGTGCCAGCAACACAGGGCCCGGGGAGCTGTTTTTT.

V is TRBV7-9 and J is TRBJ2-5; 11 positions match TRBD1. The CDR3 runs to 15 residues. The J segment lost 5 bases and the V segment lost 5 bases, leaving 7 bases of the junction unmatched. Germline CDR1 is SEHNR and CDR2 is FQNEAQ (reference sequence). The CDR3 spells CASSGGQGAWETQYF. Written as DNA, the CDR3 is TGTGCCAGCAGCGGAGGACAGGGGGCCTGGGAGACCCAGTACTTC.